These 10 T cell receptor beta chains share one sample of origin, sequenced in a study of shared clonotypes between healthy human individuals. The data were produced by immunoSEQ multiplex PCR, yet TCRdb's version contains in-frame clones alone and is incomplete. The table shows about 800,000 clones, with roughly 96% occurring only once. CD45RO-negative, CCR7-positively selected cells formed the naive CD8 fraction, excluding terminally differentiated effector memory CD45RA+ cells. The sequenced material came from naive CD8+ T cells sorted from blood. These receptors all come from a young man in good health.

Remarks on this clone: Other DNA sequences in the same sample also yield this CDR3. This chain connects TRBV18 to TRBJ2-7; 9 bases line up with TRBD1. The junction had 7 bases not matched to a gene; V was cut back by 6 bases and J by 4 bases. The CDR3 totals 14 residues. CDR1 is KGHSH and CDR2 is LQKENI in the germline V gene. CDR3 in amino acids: CASSSGTGSYEQYF. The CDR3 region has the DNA TGTGCCAGCTCCTCCGGGACAGGGTCTTACGAGCAGTACTTC.

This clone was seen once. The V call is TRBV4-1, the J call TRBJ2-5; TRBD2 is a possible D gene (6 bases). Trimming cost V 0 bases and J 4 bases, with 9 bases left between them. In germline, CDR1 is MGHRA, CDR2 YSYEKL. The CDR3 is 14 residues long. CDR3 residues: CASSQEASAETQYF. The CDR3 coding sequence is TGCGCCAGCAGCCAAGAGGCTAGCGCAGAGACCCAGTACTTC.

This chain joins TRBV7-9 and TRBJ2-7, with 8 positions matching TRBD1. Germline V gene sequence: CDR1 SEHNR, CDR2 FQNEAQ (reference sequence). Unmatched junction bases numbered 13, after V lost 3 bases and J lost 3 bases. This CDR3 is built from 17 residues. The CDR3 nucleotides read TGTGCCAGCAGCTTCTCCGGGACAGGAGTAACTTACTACGAGCAGTACTTC. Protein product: CASSFSGTGVTYYEQYF. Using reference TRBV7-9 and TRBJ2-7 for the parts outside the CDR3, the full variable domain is DTGVSQNPRHKITKRGQNVTFRCDPISEHNRLYWYRQTLGQGPEFLTYFQNEAQLEKSRLLSDRFSAERPKGSFSTLEIQRTEQGDSAMYLCASSFSGTGVTYYEQYFGPGTRLTVT.

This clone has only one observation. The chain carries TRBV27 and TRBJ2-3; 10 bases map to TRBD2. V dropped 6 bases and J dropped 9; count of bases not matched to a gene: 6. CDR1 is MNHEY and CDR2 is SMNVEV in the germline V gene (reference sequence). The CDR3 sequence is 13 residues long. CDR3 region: CASSRLAGLTQYF. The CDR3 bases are TGTGCCAGCAGCCGACTAGCGGGTCTCACGCAGTATTTT.

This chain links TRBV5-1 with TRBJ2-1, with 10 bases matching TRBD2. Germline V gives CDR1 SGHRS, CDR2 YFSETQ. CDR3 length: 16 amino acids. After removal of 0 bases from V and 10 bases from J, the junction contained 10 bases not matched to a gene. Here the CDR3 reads CASSLGLAGELGEQFF. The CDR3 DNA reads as TGCGCCAGCAGCTTGGGGCTAGCGGGAGAGTTGGGGGAGCAGTTCTTC.

The CDR3 reads CASSLGLAASYEQYF. The CDR3 bases are TGTGCCAGCAGCTTGGGACTAGCGGCCTCCTACGAGCAGTACTTC. The chain uses TRBV9 and TRBJ2-7; 11 nucleotides line up with TRBD2. Trimming took 4 bases from V and 0 from J; bases not matched to a gene: 3. This CDR3 contains 15 residues. Germline V gene lookup returns CDR1 SGDLS and CDR2 YYNGEE.

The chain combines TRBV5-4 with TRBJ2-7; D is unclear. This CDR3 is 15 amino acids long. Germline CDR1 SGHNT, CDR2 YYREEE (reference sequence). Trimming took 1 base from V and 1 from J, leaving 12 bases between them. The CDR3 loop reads CASSLRPMESYEQYF. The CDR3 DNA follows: TGTGCCAGCAGCTTGAGGCCTATGGAGTCCTACGAGCAGTACTTC.

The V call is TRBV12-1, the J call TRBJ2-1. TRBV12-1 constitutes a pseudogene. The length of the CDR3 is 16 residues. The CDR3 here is CASSLTTGTGNNEQFF. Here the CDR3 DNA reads TGTGCCAGCAGCCTGACGACCGGGACGGGCAACAATGAGCAGTTCTTC.

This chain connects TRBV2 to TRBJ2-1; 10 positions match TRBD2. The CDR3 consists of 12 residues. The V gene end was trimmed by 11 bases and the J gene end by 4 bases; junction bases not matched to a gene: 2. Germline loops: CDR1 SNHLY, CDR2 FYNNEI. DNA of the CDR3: TGTGCCGGTAGCGGGAGGTACAATGAGCAGTTCTTC. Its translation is CAGSGRYNEQFF.

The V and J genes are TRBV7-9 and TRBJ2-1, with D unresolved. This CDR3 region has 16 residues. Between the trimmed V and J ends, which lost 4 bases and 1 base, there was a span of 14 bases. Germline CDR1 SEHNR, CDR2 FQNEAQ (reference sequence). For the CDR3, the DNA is TGTGCCAGCAGCTCGAGACCCTTCTTTTCCTACAATGAGCAGTTCTTC. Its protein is CASSSRPFFSYNEQFF.